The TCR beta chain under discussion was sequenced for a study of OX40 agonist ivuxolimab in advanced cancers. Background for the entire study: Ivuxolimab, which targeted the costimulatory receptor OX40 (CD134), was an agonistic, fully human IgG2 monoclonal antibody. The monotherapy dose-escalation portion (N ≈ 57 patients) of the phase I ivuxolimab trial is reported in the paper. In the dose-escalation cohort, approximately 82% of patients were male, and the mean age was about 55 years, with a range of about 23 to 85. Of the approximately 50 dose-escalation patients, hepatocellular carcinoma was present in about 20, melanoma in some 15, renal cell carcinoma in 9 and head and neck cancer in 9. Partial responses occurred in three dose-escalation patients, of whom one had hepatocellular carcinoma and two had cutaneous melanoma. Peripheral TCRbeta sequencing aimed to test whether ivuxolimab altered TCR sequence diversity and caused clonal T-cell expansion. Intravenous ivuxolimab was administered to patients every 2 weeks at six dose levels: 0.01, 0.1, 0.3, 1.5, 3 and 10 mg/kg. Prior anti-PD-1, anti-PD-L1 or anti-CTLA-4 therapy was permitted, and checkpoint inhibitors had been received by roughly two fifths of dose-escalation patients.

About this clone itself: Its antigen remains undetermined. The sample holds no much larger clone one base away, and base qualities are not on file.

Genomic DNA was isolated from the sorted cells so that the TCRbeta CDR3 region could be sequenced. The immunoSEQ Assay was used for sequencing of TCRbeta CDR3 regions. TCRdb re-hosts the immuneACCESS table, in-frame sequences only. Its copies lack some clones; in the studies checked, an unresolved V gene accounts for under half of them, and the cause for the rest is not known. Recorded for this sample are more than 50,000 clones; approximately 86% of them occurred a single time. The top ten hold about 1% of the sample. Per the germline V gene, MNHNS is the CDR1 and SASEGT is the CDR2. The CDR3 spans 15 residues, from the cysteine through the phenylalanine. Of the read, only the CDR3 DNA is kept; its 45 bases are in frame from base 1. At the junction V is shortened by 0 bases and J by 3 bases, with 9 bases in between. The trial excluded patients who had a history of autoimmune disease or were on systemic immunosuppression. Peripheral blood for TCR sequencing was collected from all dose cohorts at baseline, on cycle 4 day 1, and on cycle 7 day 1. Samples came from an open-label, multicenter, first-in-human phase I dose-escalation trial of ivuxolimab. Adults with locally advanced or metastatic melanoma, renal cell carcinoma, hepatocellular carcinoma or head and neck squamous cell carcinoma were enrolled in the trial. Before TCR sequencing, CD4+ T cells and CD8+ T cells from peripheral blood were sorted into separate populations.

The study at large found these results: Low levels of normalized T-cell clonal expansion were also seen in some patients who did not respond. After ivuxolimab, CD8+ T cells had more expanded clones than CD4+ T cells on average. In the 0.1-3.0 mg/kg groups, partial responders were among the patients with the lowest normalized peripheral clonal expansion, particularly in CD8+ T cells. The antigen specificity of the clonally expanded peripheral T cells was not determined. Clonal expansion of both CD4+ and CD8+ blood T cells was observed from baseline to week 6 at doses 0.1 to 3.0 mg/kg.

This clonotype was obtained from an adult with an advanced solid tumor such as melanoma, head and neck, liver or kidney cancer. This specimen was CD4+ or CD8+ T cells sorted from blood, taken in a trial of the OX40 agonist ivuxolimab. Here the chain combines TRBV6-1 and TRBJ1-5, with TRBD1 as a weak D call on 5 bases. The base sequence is TGTGCCAGCAGTGAAGCTGGGGCTGTCAATCAGCCCCAGCATTTT. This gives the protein CASSEAGAVNQPQHF.